This paragraph reports one T cell receptor beta chain. Its antigen remains unidentified. The sample belongs to a study of T cell responses to AZD1222 COVID-19 vaccine. Sequenced by immunoSEQ multiplex PCR; TCRdb stores in-frame clones only, minus some. The data hold 65,000 to 90,000 clones, with 70% to 90% observed a single time. Study findings and constraints: None of the repertoires were sampled until the peak T cell response had passed. Baseline serology detected seropositivity in only 5 or 6 AZD1222 recipients.

CDR1 is SNHLY and CDR2 is FYNNEI in the germline V gene. Between the trimmed V and J ends, which lost 7 bases and 3 bases, there was a span of 13 bases. The length of the CDR3 is 14 residues. This TCR was recovered from an adult in good health. This sequence joins TRBV2 and TRBJ1-5, with D possibly matching TRBD1 (5 bases). The sequencing here drew on peripheral blood, taken on day 0 of AZD1222 vaccination. The CDR3 nucleotides are TGTGCCAGCAAAACCCAGGGCCTCAATCAGCCCCAGCATTTT. It is translated as CASKTQGLNQPQHF.